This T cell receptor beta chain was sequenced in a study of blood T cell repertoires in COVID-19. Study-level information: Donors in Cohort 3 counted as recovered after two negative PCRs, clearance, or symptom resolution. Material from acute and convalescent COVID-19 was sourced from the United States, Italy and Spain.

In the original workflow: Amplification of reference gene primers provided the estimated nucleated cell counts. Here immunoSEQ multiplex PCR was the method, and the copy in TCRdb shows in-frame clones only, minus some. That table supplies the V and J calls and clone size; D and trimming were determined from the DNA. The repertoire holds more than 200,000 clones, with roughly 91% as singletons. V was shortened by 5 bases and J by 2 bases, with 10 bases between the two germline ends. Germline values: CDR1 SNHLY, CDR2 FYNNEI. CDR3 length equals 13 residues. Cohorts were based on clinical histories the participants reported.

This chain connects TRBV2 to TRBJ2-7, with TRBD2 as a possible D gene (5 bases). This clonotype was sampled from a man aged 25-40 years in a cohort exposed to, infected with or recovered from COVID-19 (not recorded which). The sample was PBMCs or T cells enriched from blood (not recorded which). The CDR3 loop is CASSLSGAYEQYF. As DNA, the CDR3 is TGTGCCAGCAGTCTAAGCGGAGCCTACGAGCAGTACTTC.